Presented here are 7 T cell receptor beta chains from one specimen sequenced in a study of blood T cell repertoires in COVID-19. Clones were read by immunoSEQ multiplex PCR, and TCRdb kept only the in-frame ones, dropping some. This table has 250,000 to 350,000 clones, 88% appearing once. Input material: peripheral blood. The receptor source for this set is a woman in her forties or fifties with active or convalescent COVID-19.

Here the CDR3 DNA reads TGTGCCAGCAGTTCCAGGGGTCCCGGGGCCAACGTCCTGACTTTC. Protein sequence: CASSSRGPGANVLTF. The genes are TRBV28 and TRBJ2-6, with TRBD1 as a possible D gene (6 bases). Germline V gene sequence: CDR1 MDHEN, CDR2 SYDVKM. V was clipped by 4 bases and J by 4 bases, with 11 bases between them. This CDR3 is 15 amino acids long. The variable domain in full, completed from reference TRBV28 and TRBJ2-6, reads DVKVTQSSRYLVKRTGEKVFLECVQDMDHENMFWYRQDPGLGLRLIYFSYDVKMKEKGDIPEGYSVSREKKERFSLILESASTNQTSMYLCASSSRGPGANVLTFGAGSRLTVL.

The rearrangement uses TRBV2 and TRBJ2-1; D possibly corresponds to TRBD1 (6 bases). The germline gives CDR1 SNHLY, CDR2 FYNNEI. V was pared by 4 bases and J by 9 bases, with 13 bases between. The CDR3 totals 13 residues. CDR3 DNA: TGTGCCAGCAGTGGGTCTAGCAGGGGTGAGCAGTTCTTC. Its protein product is CASSGSSRGEQFF. The whole variable domain, filled in from reference TRBV2 and TRBJ2-1, reads EPEVTQTPSHQVTQMGQEVILRCVPISNHLYFYWYRQILGQKVEFLVSFYNNEISEKSEIFDDQFSVERPDGSNFTLKIRSTKLEDSAMYFCASSGSSRGEQFFGPGTRLTVL.

V gene TRBV29-1 combines with J gene TRBJ1-3, with TRBD1 as a possible D gene (5 bases). This CDR3 has 16 residues. Trimming shortened V by 7 bases and J by 0 bases, and 19 bases separated the two germline ends. CDR1 and CDR2 (germline): SQVTM, ANQGSEA. In DNA form, the CDR3 reads TGCAGCGCAGCCGAGACAGTTCCCCTCTCTGGAAACACCATATATTTT. Translated: CSAAETVPLSGNTIYF.

The chain carries TRBV19 and TRBJ2-2, with a tentative D call TRBD2 (6 bases). The V gene lost 1 base and the J gene lost 6 bases, with 9 bases spanning the gap. CDR1 and CDR2 (germline): LNHDA, SQIVND (reference sequence). This CDR3 contains 14 residues. The DNA for the CDR3 is TGTGCCAGTAGTATAGGGAGGGTGGCCGGGGAGCTGTTTTTT. Translated, it gives CASSIGRVAGELFF. Supplemented by reference TRBV19 and TRBJ2-2, the full variable domain reads DGGITQSPKYLFRKEGQNVTLSCEQNLNHDAMYWYRQDPGQGLRLIYYSQIVNDFQKGDIAEGYSVSREKKESFPLTVTSAQKNPTAFYLCASSIGRVAGELFFGEGSRLTVL.

This rearrangement joins TRBV6-5 to TRBJ1-3; the match to TRBD1 covers 7 bases. The CDR3 is made up of 15 amino acids. Trimming cost V 4 bases and J 4 bases; bases outside gene matches: 7. Germline V gene data show CDR1 as MNHEY and CDR2 as SVGAGI. CDR3 residues: CASSSGGIEGNTIYF. The DNA of the CDR3 is TGTGCCAGCAGTTCAGGGGGTATAGAAGGAAACACCATATATTTT.

This chain connects TRBV7-9 to TRBJ1-1; D is uncertain. CDR3 length: 12 amino acids. In germline, CDR1 is SEHNR, CDR2 FQNEAQ (reference sequence). The V end lost 1 base, the J end lost 5 bases, and 5 bases lay between the germline ends. Written as DNA, the CDR3 is TGTGCCAGCAGCTTAGGCGCGACTGAAGCTTTCTTT. Amino acids: CASSLGATEAFF.

The chain's CDR3 is CASSPNRGIGNQPQHF. The CDR3 DNA sequence: TGTGCCAGCAGTCCAAACAGGGGTATAGGCAATCAGCCCCAGCATTTT. The chain combines TRBV28 with TRBJ1-5; 7 bases map to TRBD1. Germline CDR1 and CDR2: MDHEN and SYDVKM. V was pared by 5 bases and J by 2 bases, with 9 bases of the junction left unmatched. The CDR3 loop spans 16 amino acids.